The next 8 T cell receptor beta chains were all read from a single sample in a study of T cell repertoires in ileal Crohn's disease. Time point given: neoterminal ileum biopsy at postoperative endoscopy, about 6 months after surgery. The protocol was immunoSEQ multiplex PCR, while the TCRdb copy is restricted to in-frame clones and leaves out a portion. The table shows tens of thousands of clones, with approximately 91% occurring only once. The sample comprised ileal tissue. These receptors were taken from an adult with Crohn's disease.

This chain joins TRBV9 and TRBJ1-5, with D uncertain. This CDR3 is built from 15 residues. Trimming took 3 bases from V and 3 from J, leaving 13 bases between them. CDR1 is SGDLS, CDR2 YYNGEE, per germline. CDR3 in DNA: TGTGCCAGCAGCGCACTAGACGGTCTCAATCAGCCCCAGCATTTT. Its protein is CASSALDGLNQPQHF.

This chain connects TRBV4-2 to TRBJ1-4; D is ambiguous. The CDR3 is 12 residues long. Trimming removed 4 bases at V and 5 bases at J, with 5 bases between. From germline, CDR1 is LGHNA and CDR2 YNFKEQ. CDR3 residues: CASSPQNEKLFF. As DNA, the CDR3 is TGTGCCAGCAGCCCGCAGAATGAAAAACTGTTTTTT.

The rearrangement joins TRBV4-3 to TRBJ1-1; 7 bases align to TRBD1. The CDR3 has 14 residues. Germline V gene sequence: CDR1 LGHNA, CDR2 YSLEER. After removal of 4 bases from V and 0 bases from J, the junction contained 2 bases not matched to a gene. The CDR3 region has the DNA TGCGCCAGCAGCCGCGGGACAGTGAACACTGAAGCTTTCTTT. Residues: CASSRGTVNTEAFF.

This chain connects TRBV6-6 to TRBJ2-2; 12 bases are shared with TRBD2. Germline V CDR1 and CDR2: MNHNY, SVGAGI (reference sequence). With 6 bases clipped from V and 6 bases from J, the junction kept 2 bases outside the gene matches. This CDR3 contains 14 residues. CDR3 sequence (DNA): TGTGCCAGCAGGTGGACTAGCGGGGCCGGGGAGCTGTTTTTT. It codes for CASRWTSGAGELFF.

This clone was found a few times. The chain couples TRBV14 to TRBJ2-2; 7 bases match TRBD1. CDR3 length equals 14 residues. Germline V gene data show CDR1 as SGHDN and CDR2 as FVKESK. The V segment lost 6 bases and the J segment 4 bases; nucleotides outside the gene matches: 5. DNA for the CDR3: TGTGCCAGCAGGACCTCAGGGGGCACCGGGGAGCTGTTTTTT. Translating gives CASRTSGGTGELFF.

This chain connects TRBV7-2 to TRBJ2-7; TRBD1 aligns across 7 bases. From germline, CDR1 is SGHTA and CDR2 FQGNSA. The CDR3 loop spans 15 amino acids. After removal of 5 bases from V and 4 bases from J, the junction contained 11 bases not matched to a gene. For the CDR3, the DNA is TGTGCCAGCAGCCTGTCGACAGGGTGGGGTTACGAGCAGTACTTC. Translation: CASSLSTGWGYEQYF. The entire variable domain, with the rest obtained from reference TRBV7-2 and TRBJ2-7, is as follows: GAGVSQSPSNKVTEKGKDVELRCDPISGHTALYWYRQSLGQGLEFLIYFQGNSAPDKSGLPSDRFSAERTGGSVSTLTIQRTQQEDSAVYLCASSLSTGWGYEQYFGPGTRLTVT.

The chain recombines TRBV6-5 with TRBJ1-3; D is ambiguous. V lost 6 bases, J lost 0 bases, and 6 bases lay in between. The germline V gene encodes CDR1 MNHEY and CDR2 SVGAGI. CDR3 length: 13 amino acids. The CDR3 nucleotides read TGTGCCAGCAGGATGAGCTCTGGAAACACCATATATTTT. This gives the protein CASRMSSGNTIYF.

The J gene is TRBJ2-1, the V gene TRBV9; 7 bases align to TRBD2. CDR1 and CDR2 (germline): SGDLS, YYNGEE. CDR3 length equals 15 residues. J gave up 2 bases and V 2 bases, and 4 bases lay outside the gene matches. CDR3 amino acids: CASSVGSGAYNEQFF. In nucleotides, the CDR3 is TGTGCCAGCAGCGTCGGAAGCGGGGCCTACAATGAGCAGTTCTTC. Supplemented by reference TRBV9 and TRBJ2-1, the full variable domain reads DSGVTQTPKHLITATGQRVTLRCSPRSGDLSVYWYQQSLDQGLQFLIQYYNGEERAKGNILERFSAQQFPDLHSELNLSSLELGDSALYFCASSVGSGAYNEQFFGPGTRLTVL.